Listed below are T cell receptor beta chains from one sample, sequenced in a study of Ad26.COV2.S vaccination and SARS-CoV-2 variants. Libraries were prepared by immunoSEQ multiplex PCR; TCRdb keeps only in-frame clonotypes and omits some of them. The data show about 400,000 clones, about 83% seen once. Sequencing used peripheral blood, obtained in a trial of Ad26.COV2.S vaccine versus placebo. The receptor set was obtained from a person aged 18-60 years who received the Ad26.COV2.S COVID-19 vaccine or a placebo. The CDR3 runs from the conserved cysteine through the conserved F or W. A D gene is named only where the DNA matches it firmly. Size is stated for part of the rows, as once, few or many counts, or as a class when the clone is expanded.

abundance	v_gene	j_gene	d_gene	CDR3aa	CDR3nt
NA	TRBV14	TRBJ2-7	NA	CASSLGGLMYF	TGTGCCAGCAGCCTTGGTGGACTCATGTACTTC
NA	TRBV11-3	TRBJ2-5	NA	CASSYPPRGETQYF	TGTGCCAGCAGCTACCCCCCCCGAGGGGAGACCCAGTACTTC
NA	TRBV28	TRBJ2-1	TRBD2	CASSSPGAGGFNEQFF	TGTGCCAGCAGTTCCCCCGGAGCGGGAGGATTCAATGAGCAGTTCTTC
NA	TRBV28	TRBJ2-1	NA	CATFPGRNEQFF	TGTGCCACTTTCCCGGGGCGAAATGAGCAGTTCTTC
NA	TRBV12-2	TRBJ2-2	NA	CASRTPGPEFF	TGTGCAAGTCGCACACCCGGACCCGAGTTTTTT
NA	TRBV15	TRBJ1-1	NA	CATSGWVMAMNTEAFF	TGTGCCACCAGCGGCTGGGTAATGGCTATGAACACTGAAGCTTTCTTT
NA	TRBV5-1	TRBJ2-7	NA	CASSPLGVSFYEQYF	TGCGCCAGCAGCCCTCTCGGCGTCAGCTTTTACGAGCAGTACTTC
once	TRBV3-1/TRBV3-2	TRBJ2-3	TRBD2	CASSQDRSGGARDTQYF	TGTGCCAGCAGCCAAGATCGAAGCGGGGGGGCACGGGATACGCAGTATTTT
few	TRBV20-1	TRBJ1-6	NA	CSALDNLILHF	TGCAGTGCGCTTGATAATCTAATCCTCCACTTT
NA	TRBV5-1	TRBJ1-1	NA	CASSLGRENTEAFF	TGCGCCAGCAGCTTAGGGCGTGAGAACACTGAAGCTTTCTTT
NA	TRBV19	TRBJ2-6	NA	CASSFPGPGANVLTF	TGTGCCAGTAGTTTTCCGGGCCCTGGGGCCAACGTCCTGACTTTC
NA	TRBV5-5	TRBJ2-1	TRBD1	CASSWTGVGEQFF	TGTGCCAGCAGCTGGACAGGGGTCGGTGAGCAGTTCTTC
NA	TRBV6-5	TRBJ1-5	NA	CASISMWASNQPQHF	TGTGCCAGCATATCGATGTGGGCGAGCAATCAGCCCCAGCATTTT
once	TRBV12-5	TRBJ2-3	NA	CASGLPITDTQYF	TGTGCTAGTGGTCTTCCGATAACAGATACGCAGTATTTT
NA	TRBV27	TRBJ1-2	TRBD1	CASRTGYKSGYTF	TGTGCCAGCCGGACAGGGTACAAGAGCGGCTACACCTTC
NA	TRBV19	TRBJ1-1	NA	CASSIDLESLNTEAFF	TGTGCCAGTAGTATAGATCTGGAGTCGTTGAACACTGAAGCTTTCTTT
few	TRBV14	TRBJ2-7	NA	CASSQAYEQYF	TGTGCCAGCAGCCAAGCCTACGAGCAGTACTTC
NA	TRBV19	TRBJ2-2	TRBD1	CASRQGQSTGELFF	TGTGCCAGTAGACAGGGACAGAGCACCGGGGAGCTGTTTTTT
NA	TRBV6-5	TRBJ2-2	NA	CASSYDWGVGELFF	TGTGCCAGCAGTTACGATTGGGGGGTCGGGGAGCTGTTTTTT
NA	TRBV19	TRBJ2-3	NA	CASSMTTPDTQYF	TGTGCCAGTAGTATGACTACCCCCGATACGCAGTATTTT
NA	TRBV5-1	TRBJ1-1	TRBD1	CASSWGTGGGGRTEAFF	TGCGCCAGCAGCTGGGGGACAGGGGGCGGAGGACGTACTGAAGCTTTCTTT
few	TRBV6-5	TRBJ2-3	NA	CASSQIGRTDTQYF	TGTGCCAGCAGTCAAATCGGGCGTACAGATACGCAGTATTTT
NA	TRBV28	TRBJ2-7	NA	CASSRTYEQYF	TGTGCCAGCAGCCGAACTTACGAGCAGTACTTC
NA	TRBV5-6	TRBJ2-3	NA	CASSLYRGVTDTQYF	TGTGCCAGCAGCTTGTATCGGGGCGTGACAGATACGCAGTATTTT
NA	TRBV11-2	TRBJ2-7	NA	CASSLVGYEQYF	TGTGCCAGCAGCTTAGTAGGCTACGAGCAGTACTTC
NA	TRBV7-9	TRBJ2-1	NA	CASSSDNYNEQFF	TGTGCCAGCAGCTCGGACAACTACAATGAGCAGTTCTTC
NA	TRBV5-5	TRBJ2-2	TRBD1	CASRQGQTNTGELFF	TGTGCCAGCAGGCAGGGACAGACGAACACCGGGGAGCTGTTTTTT
NA	TRBV4-2	TRBJ2-1	NA	CASSPREKNEQFF	TGTGCCAGCAGTCCTCGGGAGAAAAATGAGCAGTTCTTC
NA	TRBV6-1	TRBJ1-1	NA	CASSDPGLGNTEAFF	TGTGCCAGCAGTGACCCGGGTTTAGGGAACACTGAAGCTTTCTTT
few	TRBV20-1	TRBJ1-5	TRBD1	CSASQGAGNQPQHF	TGCAGTGCTAGTCAGGGGGCAGGCAATCAGCCCCAGCATTTT
NA	TRBV5-1	TRBJ1-2	TRBD1	CASSDQTGLYGYTF	TGCGCCAGCAGCGACCAGACAGGGTTATATGGCTACACCTTC
NA	TRBV25-1	TRBJ1-1	NA	CASSALDSMNTEAFF	TGTGCCAGCAGTGCCCTAGACAGCATGAACACTGAAGCTTTCTTT
NA	TRBV5-4	TRBJ2-5	NA	CASSLTEETQYF	TGTGCCAGCAGCTTGACAGAAGAGACCCAGTACTTC
once	TRBV7-2	TRBJ2-5	NA	CASSRGGEETQYF	TGTGCCAGCTCTAGAGGAGGGGAGGAGACCCAGTACTTC
NA	TRBV7-3	TRBJ1-2	TRBD1	CATLDRLHGYTF	TGTGCCACCCTGGACAGGCTCCATGGCTACACCTTC
NA	TRBV9	TRBJ2-1	NA	CASSVEGLNSYNEQFF	TGTGCCAGCAGCGTAGAAGGTCTAAACTCCTACAATGAGCAGTTCTTC
NA	TRBV4-3	TRBJ2-7	NA	CASSQDTAVPTYEQYF	TGCGCCAGCAGCCAAGATACCGCAGTTCCCACCTACGAGCAGTACTTC
NA	TRBV5-1	TRBJ1-1	TRBD1	CASSLLTGQGAGTEAFF	TGCGCCAGCAGCTTGTTGACTGGACAGGGGGCGGGCACTGAAGCTTTCTTT
NA	TRBV3-1/TRBV3-2	TRBJ2-5	NA	CASSRTRGRETQYF	TGTGCCAGCAGCCGTACGAGGGGCAGGGAGACCCAGTACTTC
NA	TRBV28	TRBJ1-1	TRBD1	CASSLGGSLPQAFF	TGTGCCAGCAGCCTAGGGGGCAGTCTGCCCCAAGCTTTCTTT
NA	TRBV9	TRBJ2-6	NA	CASSLGQIFSGANVLTF	TGTGCCAGCAGCCTTGGACAGATTTTCTCTGGGGCCAACGTCCTGACTTTC
NA	TRBV10-3	TRBJ1-2	NA	CAISELQNSNGYTF	TGTGCCATCAGTGAACTACAGAATTCAAATGGCTACACCTTC
NA	TRBV11-2	TRBJ2-5	TRBD2	CASSLGRGVWETQYF	TGTGCCAGCAGCTTAGGTCGGGGGGTTTGGGAGACCCAGTACTTC
NA	TRBV11-2	TRBJ1-2	NA	CASRAGPGAYYGYTF	TGTGCCAGCAGAGCGGGGCCCGGGGCCTACTATGGCTACACCTTC
NA	TRBV27	TRBJ2-7	NA	CATRDGADEQYF	TGTGCCACCCGGGACGGGGCTGACGAGCAGTACTTC
once	TRBV5-4	TRBJ1-5	NA	CASSLGGQGQPQHF	TGTGCCAGCAGCTTGGGGGGGCAGGGTCAGCCCCAGCATTTT
NA	TRBV24-1	TRBJ2-7	TRBD1	CATSEDGTVYEQYF	TGTGCCACCAGTGAGGACGGGACAGTCTACGAGCAGTACTTC
NA	TRBV6-4	TRBJ2-4	TRBD1	CANPDRAVAKNIQYF	TGTGCCAATCCGGACAGGGCTGTAGCCAAAAACATTCAGTACTTC
few	TRBV9	TRBJ1-2	NA	CASRPGRPGVGYTF	TGTGCCAGCAGACCGGGACGGCCAGGGGTTGGCTACACCTTC
NA	TRBV30	TRBJ2-7	NA	CARGAGTYEQYF	TGTGCCCGAGGGGCCGGCACCTACGAGCAGTACTTC
NA	TRBV24-1	TRBJ2-1	TRBD2	CATAPSGAYNEQFF	TGTGCCACCGCTCCTAGCGGCGCCTACAATGAGCAGTTCTTC
NA	TRBV24-1	TRBJ2-3	TRBD1	CATSEPGQGISTDTQYF	TGTGCCACCAGTGAGCCGGGACAGGGGATTAGCACAGATACGCAGTATTTT
NA	TRBV2	TRBJ2-3	TRBD2	CASSAGLDTDTQYF	TGTGCCAGCAGCGCCGGACTAGACACAGATACGCAGTATTTT